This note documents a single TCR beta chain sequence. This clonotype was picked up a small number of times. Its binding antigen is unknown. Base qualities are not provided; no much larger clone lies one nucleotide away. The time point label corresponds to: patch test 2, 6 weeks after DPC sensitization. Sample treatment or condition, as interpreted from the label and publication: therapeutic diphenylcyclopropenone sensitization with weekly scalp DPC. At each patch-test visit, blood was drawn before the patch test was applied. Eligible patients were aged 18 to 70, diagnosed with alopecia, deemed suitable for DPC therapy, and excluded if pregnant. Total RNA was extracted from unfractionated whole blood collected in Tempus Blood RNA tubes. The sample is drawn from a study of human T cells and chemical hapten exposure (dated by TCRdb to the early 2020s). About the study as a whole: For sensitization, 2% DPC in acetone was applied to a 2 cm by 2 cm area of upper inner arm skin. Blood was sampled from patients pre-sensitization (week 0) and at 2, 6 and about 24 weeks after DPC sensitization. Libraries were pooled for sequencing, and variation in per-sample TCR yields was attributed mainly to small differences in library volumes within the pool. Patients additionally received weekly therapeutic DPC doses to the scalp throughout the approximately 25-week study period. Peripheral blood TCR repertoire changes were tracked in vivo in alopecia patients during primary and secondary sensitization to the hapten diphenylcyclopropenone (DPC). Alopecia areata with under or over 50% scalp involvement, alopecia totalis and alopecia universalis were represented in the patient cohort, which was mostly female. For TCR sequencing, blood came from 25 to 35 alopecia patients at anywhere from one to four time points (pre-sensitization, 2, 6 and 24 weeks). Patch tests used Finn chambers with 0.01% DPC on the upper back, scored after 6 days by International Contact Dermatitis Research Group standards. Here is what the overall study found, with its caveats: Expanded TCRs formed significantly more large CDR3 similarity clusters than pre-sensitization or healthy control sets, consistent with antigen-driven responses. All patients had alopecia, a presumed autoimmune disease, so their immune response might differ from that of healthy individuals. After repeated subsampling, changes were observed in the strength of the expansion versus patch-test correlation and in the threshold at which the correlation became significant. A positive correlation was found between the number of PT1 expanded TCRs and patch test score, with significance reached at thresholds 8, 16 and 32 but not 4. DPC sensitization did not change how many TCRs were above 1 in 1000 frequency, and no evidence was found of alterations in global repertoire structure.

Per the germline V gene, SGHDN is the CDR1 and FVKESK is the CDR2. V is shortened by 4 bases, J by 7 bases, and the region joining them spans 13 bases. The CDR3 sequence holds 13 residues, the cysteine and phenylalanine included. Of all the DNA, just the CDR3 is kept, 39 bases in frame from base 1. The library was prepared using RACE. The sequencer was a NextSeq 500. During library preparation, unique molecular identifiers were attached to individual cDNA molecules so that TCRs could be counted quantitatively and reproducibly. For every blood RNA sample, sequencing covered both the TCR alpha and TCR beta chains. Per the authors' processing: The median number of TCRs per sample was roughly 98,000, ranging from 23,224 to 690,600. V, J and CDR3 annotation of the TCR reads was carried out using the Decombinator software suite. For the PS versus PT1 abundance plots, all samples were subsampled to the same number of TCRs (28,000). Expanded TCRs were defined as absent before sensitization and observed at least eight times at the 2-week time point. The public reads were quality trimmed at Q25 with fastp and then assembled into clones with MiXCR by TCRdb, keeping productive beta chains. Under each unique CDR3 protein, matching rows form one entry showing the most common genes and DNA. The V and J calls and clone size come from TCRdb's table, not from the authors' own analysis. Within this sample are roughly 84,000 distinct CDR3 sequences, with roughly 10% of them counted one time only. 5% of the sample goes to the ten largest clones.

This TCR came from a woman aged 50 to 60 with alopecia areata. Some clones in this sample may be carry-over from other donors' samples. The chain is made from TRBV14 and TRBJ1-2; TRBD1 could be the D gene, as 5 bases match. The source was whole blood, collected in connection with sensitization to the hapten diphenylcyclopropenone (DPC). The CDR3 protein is CASSPAYRSGYTF. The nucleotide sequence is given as TGTGCCAGCAGCCCCGCATACAGGAGTGGCTACACCTTC.